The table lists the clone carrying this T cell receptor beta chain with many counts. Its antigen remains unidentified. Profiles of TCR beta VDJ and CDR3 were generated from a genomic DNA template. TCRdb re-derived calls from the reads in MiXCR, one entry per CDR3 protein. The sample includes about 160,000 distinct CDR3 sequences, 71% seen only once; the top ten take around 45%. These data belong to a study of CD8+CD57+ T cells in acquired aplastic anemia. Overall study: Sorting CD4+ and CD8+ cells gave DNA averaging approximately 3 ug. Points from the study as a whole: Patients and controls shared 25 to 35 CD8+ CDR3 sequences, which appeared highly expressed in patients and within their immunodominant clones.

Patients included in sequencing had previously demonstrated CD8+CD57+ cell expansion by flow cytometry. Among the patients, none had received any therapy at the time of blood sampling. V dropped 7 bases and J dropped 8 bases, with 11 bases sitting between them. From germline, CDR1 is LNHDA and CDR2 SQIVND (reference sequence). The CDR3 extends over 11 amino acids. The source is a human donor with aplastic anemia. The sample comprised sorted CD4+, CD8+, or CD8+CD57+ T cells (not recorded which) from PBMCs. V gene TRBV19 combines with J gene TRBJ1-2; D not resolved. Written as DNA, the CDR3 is TGTGCCAGTAATCCTAGAAGAGGCTACACCTTC. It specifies CASNPRRGYTF.